Listed here are 29 T cell receptor beta chains from one sample, sequenced in a study of post-analysis software for immune sequencing data. Study outcomes and limitations: Five TRBV segments, including TRBV5-6, TRBV5-1 and TRBV20-1, were more frequent in patients than controls.

Sequencing libraries made from TCR beta cDNA carried unique molecular identifiers. MiXCR, run by TCRdb on the PCR reads, gives a single entry per CDR3 protein. The profile shows hundreds of thousands of distinct CDR3 sequences, approximately 30% of them singletons. No antigen has been identified for these receptors. Sequenced sample: blood. Receptors originate from a girl between 10 and 17 years old with multiple sclerosis.

This clonotype showed up many times. This chain links TRBV4-3 with TRBJ1-2, with D tentatively TRBD1 (5 bases). CDR1 LGHNA and CDR2 YSLEER come from the germline V gene. V was clipped by 4 bases and J by 7 bases, with 16 bases between them. The CDR3 runs 14 residues. CDR3 protein: CASSPGGTAPGYTF. CDR3 DNA sequence: TGCGCCAGCAGCCCGGGGGGGACCGCCCCTGGCTACACCTTC.

Concerning this clonotype itself: A read error may produce the germline difference seen at one junction end. V usage is TRBV19 and J usage is TRBJ2-7; a possible D gene is TRBD2 (6 bases). The CDR3 consists of 14 residues. The V gene's germline CDR1 is LNHDA and CDR2 SQIVND (reference sequence). The CDR3 DNA reads TGTGCCAGTAGTGCCAATTCGGGAGCCCGGGAGCGGTACTTC. Amino acid sequence: CASSANSGARERYF.

The chain uses TRBV5-6 and TRBJ2-2, with a possible D match to TRBD1 (6 bases). The CDR3 covers 15 residues. Deletions cut 4 bases from V and 3 bases from J, with 13 bases between. Germline-derived CDR1 and CDR2 are SGHDT and YYEEEE. The CDR3 spells CASSPDRRDTGELFF. The CDR3 DNA is TGTGCCAGCAGCCCTGACAGGCGGGACACCGGGGAGCTGTTTTTT.

There are many counts of this clonotype. The J gene is TRBJ2-5, the V gene TRBV20-1; 7 bases map to TRBD2. V gave up 2 bases and J gave up 2 bases; unmatched junction bases: 8. The CDR3 runs 15 residues. Germline V gene data show CDR1 as DFQATT and CDR2 as SNEGSKA (reference sequence). DNA for the CDR3: TGCAGTGCTAGACTCTTTACTAGCGTACAAGAGACCCAGTACTTC. Its translation: CSARLFTSVQETQYF.

The chain couples TRBV9 to TRBJ1-4; D not certain. This CDR3 comprises 15 residues. The germline CDR1 and CDR2 sequences are SGDLS and YYNGEE. The V and J ends lost 0 bases and 5 bases respectively, with 11 bases between them. The CDR3 here is CASSVDAASNEKLFF. As DNA, the CDR3 is TGTGCCAGCAGCGTAGATGCAGCCTCCAATGAAAAACTGTTTTTT. Supplemented by reference TRBV9 and TRBJ1-4, the full variable domain reads DSGVTQTPKHLITATGQRVTLRCSPRSGDLSVYWYQQSLDQGLQFLIQYYNGEERAKGNILERFSAQQFPDLHSELNLSSLELGDSALYFCASSVDAASNEKLFFGSGTQLSVL.

The V and J genes are TRBV7-9 and TRBJ1-2; TRBD1 is a possible D gene (5 bases). CDR1 and CDR2 from the germline V gene are SEHNR and FQNEAQ (reference sequence). The CDR3 sequence is 15 residues long. V lost 4 bases and J lost 7, with 19 bases in between. The CDR3 sequence: CASSSSGTPVGGYTF. The CDR3 nucleotides are TGTGCCAGCAGCTCATCCGGGACCCCGGTGGGTGGCTACACCTTC.

At least ten counts were recorded for this clonotype. The rearrangement uses TRBV27 and TRBJ2-7; D unclear. The CDR3 is 13 residues long. Germline CDR1 is MNHEY and CDR2 is SMNVEV (reference sequence). Trimming stripped 6 bases from V and 0 bases from J, with 9 bases between. The CDR3: CASSRGYSYEQYF. The CDR3 nucleotides read TGTGCCAGCAGCCGCGGATACTCCTACGAGCAGTACTTC.

This chain uses TRBV27 with TRBJ2-3, with 13 bases aligning to TRBD2. The length of the CDR3 is 15 residues. J was trimmed by 5 bases and V by 6 bases; bases with no gene match: 5. Looked up from germline, CDR1 is MNHEY and CDR2 is SMNVEV (reference sequence). Here the CDR3 DNA reads TGTGCCAGCAGGAGGACTAGCGGGGGCGTAGATACGCAGTATTTT. It specifies CASRRTSGGVDTQYF.

This clonotype was counted a few times. The chain joins TRBV7-2 to TRBJ2-1; 12 bases are a match to TRBD2. V was clipped by 2 bases and J by 6 bases; unmatched bases: 5. The CDR3 totals 16 residues. Per the germline V gene, CDR1 is SGHTA and CDR2 is FQGNSA. In nucleotides, the CDR3 is TGTGCCAGCAGCTTATCCCTAGCGGGAGGGGGCAATGAGCAGTTCTTC. Translation gives CASSLSLAGGGNEQFF.

This clonotype was picked up many times. The chain employs TRBV7-2 and TRBJ2-7; D remains ambiguous. Germline assignment: CDR1 SGHTA and CDR2 FQGNSA. This CDR3 is built from 15 residues. V gave up 1 base and J gave up 5 bases, with 15 bases separating them. The CDR3, as DNA: TGTGCCAGCAGCTTAGTTGTGGGATTAGGGAACGAGCAGTACTTC. It is translated as CASSLVVGLGNEQYF. Drawing the rest from reference TRBV7-2 and TRBJ2-7, the complete variable domain is GAGVSQSPSNKVTEKGKDVELRCDPISGHTALYWYRQSLGQGLEFLIYFQGNSAPDKSGLPSDRFSAERTGGSVSTLTIQRTQQEDSAVYLCASSLVVGLGNEQYFGPGTRLTVT.

The table lists this clonotype with a few counts. The chain links TRBV20-1 to TRBJ2-1, with a possible D match to TRBD2 (5 bases). Trimming took off 2 bases at V and 4 bases at J, with 12 bases between the two ends. This CDR3 region has 14 residues. From germline, CDR1 is DFQATT and CDR2 SNEGSKA (reference sequence). The chain's CDR3 is CSARPPAVYNEQFF. The CDR3 DNA sequence: TGCAGTGCTAGACCCCCAGCGGTGTACAATGAGCAGTTCTTC.

This clonotype has only a few counts. The gene calls are TRBV29-1 and TRBJ2-1, with 10 bases matching TRBD2. Germline loops: CDR1 SQVTM, CDR2 ANQGSEA. The CDR3 is made up of 18 amino acids. V lost 4 bases to trimming and J lost 4 bases; unmatched junction nucleotides: 16. DNA of the CDR3: TGCAGCGTTGCCCGCAATAGTTTCAGCGGGGGGGTGTACAATGAGCAGTTCTTC. This codes for CSVARNSFSGGVYNEQFF.

The CDR3 DNA sequence: TGTGCCAGCAGTTTAGCACAGGGCGGGGTAGGCAATCAGCCCCAGCATTTT. It encodes CASSLAQGGVGNQPQHF. V usage is TRBV12-3 or TRBV12-4 and J usage is TRBJ1-5; possibly TRBD1 for D (6 bases). The germline V and J ends were trimmed by 0 bases and 2 bases, with 14 bases remaining between them. The CDR3 runs 17 residues.

The rearrangement uses TRBV28 and TRBJ2-7, with 12 bases aligning to TRBD2. This CDR3 region has 14 residues. V dropped 11 bases and J dropped 3; count of bases not matched to a gene: 8. Germline V gene data show CDR1 as MDHEN and CDR2 as SYDVKM. The CDR3 DNA sequence: TGTGCCGCCCTAACTAGCGGGAGGAGCTACGAGCAGTACTTC. Translation gives CAALTSGRSYEQYF.

This clonotype occurred many times. The rearrangement uses TRBV7-2 and TRBJ2-1; 8 bases are shared with TRBD2. Germline loops: CDR1 SGHTA, CDR2 FQGNSA. The V gene end was trimmed by 1 base and the J gene end by 7 bases; junction bases not matched to a gene: 9. This CDR3 spans 16 amino acids. The chain's CDR3 is CASSLVGPGGSNEQFF. CDR3 in DNA: TGTGCCAGCAGCTTAGTAGGTCCGGGGGGGAGTAATGAGCAGTTCTTC.

The V call is TRBV24-1, the J call TRBJ2-5; perhaps D is TRBD1 or TRBD2 (5 bases each). The V gene's germline CDR1 is KGHDR and CDR2 SFDVKD. V was clipped by 7 bases and J by 9 bases, with 17 bases between them. This CDR3 has 13 residues. The CDR3 loop reads CATRGAYGAAQYF. The DNA for the CDR3 is TGTGCCACCAGGGGAGCTTACGGGGCGGCCCAGTACTTC.

The gene calls are TRBV2 and TRBJ2-1; 11 bases agree with TRBD2. Germline-derived CDR1 and CDR2 are SNHLY and FYNNEI. CDR3 size: 12 residues. The ends lost 9 bases at V and 13 bases at J; junction bases unmatched: 8. As DNA, the CDR3 is TGTGCCAGTCTACTAGCGGGGGCGAGTCAGTTCTTC. Translating it yields CASLLAGASQFF.

For this clonotype: A much larger clone sits a single nucleotide away, making a read error possible. V gene TRBV29-1 combines with J gene TRBJ2-5; D may correspond to TRBD1 or TRBD2 (7 bases each). The CDR3 runs 13 residues. CDR1 and CDR2 (germline): SQVTM, ANQGSEA. In nucleotides, the CDR3 is TGCAACGACGACCAGGGGGGGCGGGAGACCCAGTACTTC. Translation: CNDDQGGRETQYF.

The table lists this clonotype with a count of one. The rearrangement links TRBV3-1 to TRBJ2-2; a weak D match, TRBD2 (6 bases). The CDR3 is 16 amino acids. The ends were cut back, 0 bases at V and 7 bases at J, with 15 bases in the middle. The germline gives CDR1 LGHDT, CDR2 YNNKEL (reference sequence). CDR3 region: CASSQEGIKGGGELFF. The CDR3 DNA sequence: TGTGCCAGCAGCCAAGAGGGCATAAAGGGAGGCGGGGAGCTGTTTTTT.

In this sample, this clonotype turned up a few times. The genes are TRBV4-3 and TRBJ2-1; 9 nucleotides match TRBD1. Germline CDR1 is LGHNA and CDR2 is YSLEER. Trimming took 3 bases from V and 0 from J; bases not matched to a gene: 3. The CDR3 totals 16 residues. CDR3 nucleotide sequence: TGCGCCAGCAGCCACACAGGGGGCGGCTCCTACAATGAGCAGTTCTTC. Translation gives CASSHTGGGSYNEQFF.

This clonotype occurred a few times. The V and J genes are TRBV18 and TRBJ2-1; D uncertain. V was trimmed by 1 base and J by 3 bases, leaving 10 bases between them. CDR1 KGHSH and CDR2 LQKENI come from the germline V gene. The CDR3 length is 15 residues. CDR3 in amino acids: CASSPQVAVYNEQFF. In DNA, the CDR3 is TGTGCCAGCTCACCACAGGTCGCAGTCTACAATGAGCAGTTCTTC. The full variable domain, with the rest looked up from reference TRBV18 and TRBJ2-1, is NAGVMQNPRHLVRRRGQEARLRCSPMKGHSHVYWYRQLPEEGLKFMVYLQKENIIDESGMPKERFSAEFPKEGPSILRIQQVVRGDSAAYFCASSPQVAVYNEQFFGPGTRLTVL.

V and J are TRBV20-1 and TRBJ1-2, with D possibly matching TRBD1 (5 bases). Trimming cost V 3 bases and J 1 base, with 12 bases left between them. The germline V gene encodes CDR1 DFQATT and CDR2 SNEGSKA (reference sequence). This CDR3 has 14 residues. The CDR3 DNA follows: TGCAGTGCTAGTCACAGGTTTGGTAACTATGGCTACACCTTC. Its translation: CSASHRFGNYGYTF.

This clonotype was seen a handful of times. V is TRBV27 and J is TRBJ2-5; D possibly uses TRBD1 or TRBD2 (5 bases each). The J call may be mistaken, given a closer DNA end match to TRBJ2-7. The CDR3 has 14 amino acids. Germline CDR1 reads MNHEY; CDR2 reads SMNVEV (reference sequence). This CDR3 reads CASSSSGTMREQYF. Written as DNA, the CDR3 is TGTGCCAGCAGTTCTTCCGGGACGATGCGCGAGCAGTACTTC.

The chain employs TRBV5-1 and TRBJ2-6, with D possibly called TRBD1 or TRBD2 (5 bases each). The CDR3 loop spans 20 amino acids. The V end lost 4 bases, the J end lost 0 bases, and 23 bases lay between the germline ends. Germline values: CDR1 SGHRS, CDR2 YFSETQ. The CDR3 bases are TGCGCCAGCAGCCCCGCTTCGTTCTGGGGGTTCAGCTCTGGGGCCAACGTCCTGACTTTC. Translated: CASSPASFWGFSSGANVLTF.

This rearrangement joins TRBV3-1 to TRBJ2-3; D is perhaps TRBD1 (5 bases). Germline loops: CDR1 LGHDT, CDR2 YNNKEL (reference sequence). The CDR3 contains 17 residues. Trimming shortened V by 0 bases and J by 4 bases, and 17 bases separated the two germline ends. In nucleotides, the CDR3 is TGTGCCAGCAGCCAAGATCGAACCCTTGGGGCTCCAGATACGCAGTATTTT. This sequence encodes CASSQDRTLGAPDTQYF.

DNA for the CDR3: TGTGCCAGCAGCTCAGAGGGGGCAGCTGATACGCAGTATTTT. As protein: CASSSEGAADTQYF. The V gene is TRBV7-3, the J gene TRBJ2-3, with 7 bases aligning to TRBD1. The CDR3 has 14 amino acids. Germline loops: CDR1 SGHTA, CDR2 FQGTGA. V shed 4 bases and J 6 bases; nucleotides not matched to a gene: 7.

This chain joins TRBV7-6 and TRBJ2-2, with 11 bases that match TRBD2. Germline V lookup: CDR1 SGHVS, CDR2 FNYEAQ. V lost 1 base to trimming and J lost 7 bases; unmatched junction nucleotides: 11. The length of the CDR3 is 18 residues. The CDR3 region is CASSLVLAGGKKDGELFF. The CDR3 bases are TGTGCCAGCAGCTTAGTTCTAGCGGGAGGAAAGAAGGACGGGGAGCTGTTTTTT.

The chain recombines TRBV4-1 with TRBJ2-1; D gene unclear. Looked up from germline, CDR1 is MGHRA and CDR2 is YSYEKL. The CDR3 length is 14 residues. The V end lost 0 bases, the J end lost 4 bases, and 7 bases lay between the germline ends. The CDR3 bases are TGCGCCAGCAGCCAAGATCCCATGTACAATGAGCAGTTCTTC. As protein: CASSQDPMYNEQFF.

To note about this clonotype: A read error may produce the germline difference seen at one junction end. V gene TRBV10-3 combines with J gene TRBJ2-4, with 9 bases lining up with TRBD2. CDR3 size: 17 residues. The germline CDR1 and CDR2 sequences are ENHRY and SYGVKD. The CDR3 DNA is TGTGCCATCAGTGAGTCGACTCAAGGGACTAGCAGAAACGTTCAGTACTTC. It specifies CAISESTQGTSRNVQYF.